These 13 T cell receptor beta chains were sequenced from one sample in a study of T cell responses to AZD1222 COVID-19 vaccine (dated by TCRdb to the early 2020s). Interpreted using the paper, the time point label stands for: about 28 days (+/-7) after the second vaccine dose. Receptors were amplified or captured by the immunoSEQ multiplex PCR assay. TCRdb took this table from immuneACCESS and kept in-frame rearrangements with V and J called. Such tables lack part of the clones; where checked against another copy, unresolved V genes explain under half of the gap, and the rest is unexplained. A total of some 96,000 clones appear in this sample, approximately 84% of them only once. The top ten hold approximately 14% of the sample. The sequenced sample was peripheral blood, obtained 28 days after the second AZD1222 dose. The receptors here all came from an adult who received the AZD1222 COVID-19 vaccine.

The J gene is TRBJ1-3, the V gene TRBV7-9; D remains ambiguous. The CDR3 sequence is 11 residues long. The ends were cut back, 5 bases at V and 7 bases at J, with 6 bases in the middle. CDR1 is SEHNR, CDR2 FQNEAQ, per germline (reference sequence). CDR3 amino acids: CASSPVNTIYF. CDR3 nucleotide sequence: TGTGCCAGCAGCCCCGTGAACACCATATATTTT.

The DNA of the CDR3 is TGTGCCAGCAGCCAAGGTACAGATAGCAATCAGCCCCAGCATTTT. This gives the protein CASSQGTDSNQPQHF. The chain combines TRBV3-1 (or the pseudogene TRBV3-2) with TRBJ1-5; D is unclear. V lost 1 base to trimming and J lost 0 bases, with 7 bases between them. Germline loops: CDR1 LGHDT, CDR2 YNNKEL (reference sequence). The length of the CDR3 is 15 residues.

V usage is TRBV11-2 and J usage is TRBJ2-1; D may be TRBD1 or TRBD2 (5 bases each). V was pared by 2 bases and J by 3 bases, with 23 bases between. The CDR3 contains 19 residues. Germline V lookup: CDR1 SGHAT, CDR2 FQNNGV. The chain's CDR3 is CASSLPRGRFQNHYNEQFF. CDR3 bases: TGTGCCAGCAGCTTACCACGGGGCCGCTTCCAAAATCACTACAATGAGCAGTTCTTC.

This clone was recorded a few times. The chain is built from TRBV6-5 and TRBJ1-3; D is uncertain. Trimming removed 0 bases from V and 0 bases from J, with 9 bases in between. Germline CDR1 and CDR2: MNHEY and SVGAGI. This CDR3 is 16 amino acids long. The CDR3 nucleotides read TGTGCCAGCAGTTACTCTCAGGCCTACTCTGGAAACACCATATATTTT. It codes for CASSYSQAYSGNTIYF.

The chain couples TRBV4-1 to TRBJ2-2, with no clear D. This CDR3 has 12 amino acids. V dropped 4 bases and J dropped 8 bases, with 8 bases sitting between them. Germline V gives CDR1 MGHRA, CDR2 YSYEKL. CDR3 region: CASSPDRGELFF. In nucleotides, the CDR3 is TGCGCCAGCAGCCCTGACCGTGGGGAGCTGTTTTTT.

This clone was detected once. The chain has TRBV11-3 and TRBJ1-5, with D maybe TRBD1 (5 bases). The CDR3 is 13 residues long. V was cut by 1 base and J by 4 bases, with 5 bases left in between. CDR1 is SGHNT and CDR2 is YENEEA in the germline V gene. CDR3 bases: TGTGCCAGCAGCTTAGGACAGAATCAGCCCCAGCATTTT. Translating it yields CASSLGQNQPQHF.

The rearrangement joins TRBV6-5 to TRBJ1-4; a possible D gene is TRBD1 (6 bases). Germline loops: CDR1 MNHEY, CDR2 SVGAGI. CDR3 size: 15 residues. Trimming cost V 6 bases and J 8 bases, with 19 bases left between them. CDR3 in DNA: TGTGCCAGCAGCCGCGAACAGGGTCAAAGGGAAAAACTGTTTTTT. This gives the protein CASSREQGQREKLFF.

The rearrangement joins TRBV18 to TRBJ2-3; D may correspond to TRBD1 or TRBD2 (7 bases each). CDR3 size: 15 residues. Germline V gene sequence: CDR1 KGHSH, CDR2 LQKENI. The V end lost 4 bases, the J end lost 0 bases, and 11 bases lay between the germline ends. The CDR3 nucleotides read TGTGCCAGCTCACTTCAGGGGGGGAGCACAGATACGCAGTATTTT. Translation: CASSLQGGSTDTQYF.

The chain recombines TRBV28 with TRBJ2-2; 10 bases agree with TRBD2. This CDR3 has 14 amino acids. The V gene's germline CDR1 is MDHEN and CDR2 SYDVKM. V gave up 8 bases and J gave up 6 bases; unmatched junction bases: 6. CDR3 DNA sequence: TGTGCCAGCCACAGCGGGGGGGAAGCCGGGGAGCTGTTTTTT. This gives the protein CASHSGGEAGELFF.

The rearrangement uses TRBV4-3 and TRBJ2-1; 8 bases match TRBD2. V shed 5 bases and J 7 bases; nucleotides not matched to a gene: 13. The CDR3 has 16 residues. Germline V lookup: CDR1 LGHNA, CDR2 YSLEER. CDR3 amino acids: CASSNPPGGTKNEQFF. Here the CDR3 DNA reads TGCGCCAGCAGCAACCCCCCGGGAGGGACCAAAAATGAGCAGTTCTTC.

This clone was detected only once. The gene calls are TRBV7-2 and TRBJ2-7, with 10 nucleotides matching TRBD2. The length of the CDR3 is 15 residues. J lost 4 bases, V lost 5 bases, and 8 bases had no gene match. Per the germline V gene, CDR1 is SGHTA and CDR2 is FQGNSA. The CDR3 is CASSAPPLAGYEQYF. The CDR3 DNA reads TGTGCCAGCAGCGCACCCCCACTAGCGGGGTACGAGCAGTACTTC.

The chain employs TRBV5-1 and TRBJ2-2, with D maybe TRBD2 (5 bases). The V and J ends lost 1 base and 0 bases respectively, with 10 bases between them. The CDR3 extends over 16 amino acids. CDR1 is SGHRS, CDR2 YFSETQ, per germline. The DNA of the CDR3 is TGCGCCAGCAGCTTGTGGCTAGCAGCGAACACCGGGGAGCTGTTTTTT. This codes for CASSLWLAANTGELFF.

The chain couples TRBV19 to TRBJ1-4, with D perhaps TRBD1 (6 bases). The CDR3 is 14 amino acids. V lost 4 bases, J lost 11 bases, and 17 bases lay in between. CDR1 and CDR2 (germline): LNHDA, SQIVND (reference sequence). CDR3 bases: TGTGCCAGTAGTACCAGCTCAGGGGCCGGGAAACTGTTTTTT. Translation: CASSTSSGAGKLFF.